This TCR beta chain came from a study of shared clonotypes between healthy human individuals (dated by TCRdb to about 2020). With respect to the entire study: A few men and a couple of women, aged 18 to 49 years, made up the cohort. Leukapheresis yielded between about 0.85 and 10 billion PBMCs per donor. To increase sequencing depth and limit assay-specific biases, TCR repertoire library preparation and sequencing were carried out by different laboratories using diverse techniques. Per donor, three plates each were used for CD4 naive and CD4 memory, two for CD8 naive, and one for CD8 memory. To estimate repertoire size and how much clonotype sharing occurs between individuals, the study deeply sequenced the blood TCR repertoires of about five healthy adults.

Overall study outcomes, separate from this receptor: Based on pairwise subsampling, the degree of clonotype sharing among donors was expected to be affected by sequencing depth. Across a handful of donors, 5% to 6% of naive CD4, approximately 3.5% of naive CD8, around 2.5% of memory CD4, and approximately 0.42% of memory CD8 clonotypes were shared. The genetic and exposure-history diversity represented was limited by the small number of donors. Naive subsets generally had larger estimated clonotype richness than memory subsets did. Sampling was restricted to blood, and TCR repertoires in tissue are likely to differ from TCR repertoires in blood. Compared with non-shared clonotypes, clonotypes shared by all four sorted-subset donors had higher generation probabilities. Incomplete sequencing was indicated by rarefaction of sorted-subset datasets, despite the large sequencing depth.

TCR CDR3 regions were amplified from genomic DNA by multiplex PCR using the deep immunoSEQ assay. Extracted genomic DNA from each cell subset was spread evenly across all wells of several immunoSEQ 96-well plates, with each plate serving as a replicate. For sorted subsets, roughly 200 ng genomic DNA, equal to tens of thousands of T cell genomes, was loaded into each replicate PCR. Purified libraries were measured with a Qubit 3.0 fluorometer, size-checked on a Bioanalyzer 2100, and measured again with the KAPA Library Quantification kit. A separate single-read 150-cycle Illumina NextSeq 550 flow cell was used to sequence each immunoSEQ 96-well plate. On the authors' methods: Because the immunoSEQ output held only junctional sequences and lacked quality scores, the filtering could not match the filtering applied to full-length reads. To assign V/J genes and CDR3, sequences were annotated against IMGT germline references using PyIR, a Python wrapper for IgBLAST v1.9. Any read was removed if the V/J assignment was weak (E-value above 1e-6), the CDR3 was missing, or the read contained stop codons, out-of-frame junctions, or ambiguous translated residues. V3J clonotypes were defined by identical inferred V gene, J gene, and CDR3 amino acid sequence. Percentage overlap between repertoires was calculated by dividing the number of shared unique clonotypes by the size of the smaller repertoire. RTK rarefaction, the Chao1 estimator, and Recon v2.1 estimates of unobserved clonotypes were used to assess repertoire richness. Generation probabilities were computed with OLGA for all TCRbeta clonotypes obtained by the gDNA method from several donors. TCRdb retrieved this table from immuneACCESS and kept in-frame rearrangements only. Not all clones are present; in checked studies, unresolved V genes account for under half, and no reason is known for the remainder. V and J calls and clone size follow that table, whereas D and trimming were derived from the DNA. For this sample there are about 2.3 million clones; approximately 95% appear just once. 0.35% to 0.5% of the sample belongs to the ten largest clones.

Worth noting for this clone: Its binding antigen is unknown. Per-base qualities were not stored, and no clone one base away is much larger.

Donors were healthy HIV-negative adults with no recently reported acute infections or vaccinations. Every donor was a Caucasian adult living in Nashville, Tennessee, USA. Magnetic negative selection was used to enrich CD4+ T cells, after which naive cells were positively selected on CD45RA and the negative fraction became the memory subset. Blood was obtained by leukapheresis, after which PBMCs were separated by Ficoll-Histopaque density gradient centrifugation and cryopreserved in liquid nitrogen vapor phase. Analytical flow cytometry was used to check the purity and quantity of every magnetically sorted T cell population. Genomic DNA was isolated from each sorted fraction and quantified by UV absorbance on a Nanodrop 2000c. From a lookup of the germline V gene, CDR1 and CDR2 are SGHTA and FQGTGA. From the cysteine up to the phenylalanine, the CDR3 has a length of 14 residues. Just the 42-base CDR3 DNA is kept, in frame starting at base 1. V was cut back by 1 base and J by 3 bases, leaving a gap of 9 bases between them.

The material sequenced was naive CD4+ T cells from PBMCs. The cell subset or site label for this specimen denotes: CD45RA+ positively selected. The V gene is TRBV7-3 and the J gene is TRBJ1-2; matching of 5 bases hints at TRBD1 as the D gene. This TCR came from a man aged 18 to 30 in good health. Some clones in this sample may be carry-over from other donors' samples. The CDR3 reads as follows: CASSLNRGDYGYTF. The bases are TGTGCCAGCAGCTTAAATCGGGGGGACTATGGCTACACCTTC.